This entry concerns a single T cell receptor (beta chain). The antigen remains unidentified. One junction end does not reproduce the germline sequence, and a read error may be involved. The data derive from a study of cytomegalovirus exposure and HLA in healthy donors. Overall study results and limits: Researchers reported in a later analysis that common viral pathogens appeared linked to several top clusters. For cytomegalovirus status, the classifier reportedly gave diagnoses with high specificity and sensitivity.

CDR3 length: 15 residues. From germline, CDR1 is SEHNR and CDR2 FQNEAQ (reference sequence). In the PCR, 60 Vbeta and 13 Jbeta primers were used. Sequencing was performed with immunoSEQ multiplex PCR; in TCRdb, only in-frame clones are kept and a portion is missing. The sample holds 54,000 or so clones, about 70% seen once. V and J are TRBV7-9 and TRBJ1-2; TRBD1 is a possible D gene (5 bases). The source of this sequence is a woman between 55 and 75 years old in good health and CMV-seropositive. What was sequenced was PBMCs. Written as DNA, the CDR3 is TGTTCCAGCAGCTTAGGTGGGACGGGACTTCGAGGCTACACCTTC. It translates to CSSSLGGTGLRGYTF.